This TCR beta chain was documented in a study of cytomegalovirus exposure and HLA in healthy donors. Nominally healthy donors provided the samples, though records likely missed some immune exposures. General study results and limits: TCR beta chain V- and J-gene trimming was linked, in a later analysis, to a missense variant in DCLRE1C.

Points on this clone: The target antigen is unknown.

PCR amplification relied on 60 Vbeta primers (plus 13 Jbeta primers). Sequenced by immunoSEQ multiplex PCR; TCRdb stores in-frame clones only, minus some. This table holds around 230,000 clones, about four fifths found once. V lost 8 bases, J lost 10 bases, and 15 bases stayed unmatched. The CDR3 contains 15 residues. Germline CDR1 and CDR2: ENHRY and SYGVKD. Sample: PBMCs. This receptor was identified in a man aged 35 to 55 in good health and CMV-seropositive. The chain recombines TRBV10-3 with TRBJ2-1; 9 nucleotides line up with TRBD2. CDR3 DNA sequence: TGTGCCATCTCGGCTAGCGGGACGGATGTCGGGGAGCAGTTCTTC. Translation gives CAISASGTDVGEQFF.